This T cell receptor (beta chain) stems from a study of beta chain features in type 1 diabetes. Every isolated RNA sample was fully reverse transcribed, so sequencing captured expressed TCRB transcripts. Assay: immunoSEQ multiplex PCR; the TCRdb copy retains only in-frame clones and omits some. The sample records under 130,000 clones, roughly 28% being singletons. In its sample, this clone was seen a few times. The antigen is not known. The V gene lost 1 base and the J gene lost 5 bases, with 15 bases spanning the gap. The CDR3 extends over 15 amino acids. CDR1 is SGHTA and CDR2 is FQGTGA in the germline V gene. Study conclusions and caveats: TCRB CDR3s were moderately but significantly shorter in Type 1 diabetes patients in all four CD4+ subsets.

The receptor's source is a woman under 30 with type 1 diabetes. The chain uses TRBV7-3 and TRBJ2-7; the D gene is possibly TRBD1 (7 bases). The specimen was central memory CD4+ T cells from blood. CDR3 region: CASSLIRGAVDEQYF. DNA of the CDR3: TGTGCCAGCAGCTTAATCAGGGGGGCAGTCGACGAGCAGTACTTC.